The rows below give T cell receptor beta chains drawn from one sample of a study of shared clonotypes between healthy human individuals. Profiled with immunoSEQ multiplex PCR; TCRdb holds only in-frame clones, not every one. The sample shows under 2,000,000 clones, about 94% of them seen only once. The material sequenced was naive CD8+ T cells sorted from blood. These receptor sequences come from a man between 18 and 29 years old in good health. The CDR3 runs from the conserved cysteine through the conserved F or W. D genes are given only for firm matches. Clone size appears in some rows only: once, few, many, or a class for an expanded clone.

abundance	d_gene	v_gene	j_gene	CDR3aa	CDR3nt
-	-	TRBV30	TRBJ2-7	CAWSVHGAEQYF	TGTGCCTGGAGTGTACATGGGGCCGAGCAGTACTTC
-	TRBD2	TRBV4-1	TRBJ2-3	CASSQAGLAGGRNTDTQYF	TGCGCCAGCAGCCAAGCGGGACTAGCGGGGGGCCGCAACACAGATACGCAGTATTTT
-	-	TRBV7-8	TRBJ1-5	CASSGEDNQPQHF	TGTGCCAGCAGCGGCGAGGACAATCAGCCCCAGCATTTT
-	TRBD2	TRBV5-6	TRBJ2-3	CASSLASGSTDTQYF	TGTGCCAGCAGCTTGGCTAGCGGAAGCACAGATACGCAGTATTTT
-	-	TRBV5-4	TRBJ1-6	CASSLRDSPLHF	TGTGCCAGCAGCTTGAGAGATTCACCCCTCCACTTT
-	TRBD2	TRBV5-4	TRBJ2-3	CASSFPSGTTSSTDTQYF	TGTGCCAGCAGCTTCCCCTCGGGGACTACTTCTAGCACAGATACGCAGTATTTT
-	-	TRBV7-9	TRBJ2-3	CASSPSLGGGDTQYF	TGTGCCAGCAGCCCGTCTTTAGGGGGGGGAGATACGCAGTATTTT
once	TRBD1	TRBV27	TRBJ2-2	CASSRFQTGEKTGELFF	TGTGCCAGCAGTCGCTTCCAGACAGGGGAAAAGACCGGGGAGCTGTTTTTT
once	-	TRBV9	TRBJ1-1	CASSEAGRENTEAFF	TGTGCCAGCAGCGAGGCTGGGAGGGAGAACACTGAAGCTTTCTTT
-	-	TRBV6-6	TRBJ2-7	CASSRPDSPYEQYF	TGTGCCAGCAGCCGGCCTGACTCGCCGTACGAGCAGTACTTC
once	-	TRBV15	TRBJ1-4	CATRDIGVGEKLFF	TGTGCCACCAGGGATATTGGGGTTGGAGAAAAACTGTTTTTT
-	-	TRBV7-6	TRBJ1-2	CASSLGPRDLSGYTF	TGTGCCAGCAGCTTAGGCCCCAGGGATCTCAGTGGCTACACCTTC
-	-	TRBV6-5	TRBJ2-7	CASSYSGPYEQYF	TGTGCCAGCAGTTACTCGGGGCCCTACGAGCAGTACTTC
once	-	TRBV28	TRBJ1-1	CASSFRLKNTEAFF	TGTGCCAGCAGTTTCCGGCTGAAGAACACTGAAGCTTTCTTT
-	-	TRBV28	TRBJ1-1	CASSLPLPPKGGMGDTEAFF	TGTGCCAGCAGTTTACCCCTCCCCCCCAAGGGGGGAATGGGTGACACTGAAGCTTTCTTT
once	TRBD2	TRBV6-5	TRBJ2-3	CASSYGLAGGTDTQYF	TGTGCCAGCAGTTACGGGCTAGCGGGGGGCACAGATACGCAGTATTTT
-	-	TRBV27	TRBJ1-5	CASSQDTLGGQPQHF	TGTGCCAGCAGTCAGGACACGTTGGGGGGTCAGCCCCAGCATTTT
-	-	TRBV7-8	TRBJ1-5	CASSLEAGFGQPQHF	TGTGCCAGCAGCTTAGAGGCAGGGTTCGGTCAGCCCCAGCATTTT
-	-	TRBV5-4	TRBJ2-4	CASSLQDSNIQYF	TGTGCCAGCAGCTTGCAGGACTCTAACATTCAGTACTTC
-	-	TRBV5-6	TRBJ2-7	CASSLDGQLYEQYF	TGTGCCAGCAGCTTGGATGGACAACTTTACGAGCAGTACTTC
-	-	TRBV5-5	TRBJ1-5	CASSLVLQPTLPQHF	TGTGCCAGCAGCTTGGTGTTACAGCCTACACTGCCCCAGCATTTT
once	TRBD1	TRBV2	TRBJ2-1	CASTDRVDEQFF	TGTGCCAGCACCGACAGGGTCGATGAGCAGTTCTTC
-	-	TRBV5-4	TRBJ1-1	CASSIMNTEAFF	TGTGCCAGCAGCATTATGAACACTGAAGCTTTCTTT
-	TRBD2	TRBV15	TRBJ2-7	CATSRAGREGPYEQYF	TGTGCCACCAGCAGAGCAGGGCGGGAGGGCCCCTACGAGCAGTACTTC
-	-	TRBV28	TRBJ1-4	CASSLLSNEKLFF	TGTGCCAGCAGTTTATTAAGTAATGAAAAACTGTTTTTT
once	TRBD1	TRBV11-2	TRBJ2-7	CASSLGQGIYEQYF	TGTGCCAGCAGCTTAGGACAGGGGATCTACGAGCAGTACTTC
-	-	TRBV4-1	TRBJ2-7	CASSQKQGGGFYEQYF	TGCGCCAGCAGCCAAAAACAGGGCGGGGGCTTCTACGAGCAGTACTTC
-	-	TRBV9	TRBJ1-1	CASTPGGENTEAFF	TGTGCCAGCACCCCCGGGGGAGAAAACACTGAAGCTTTCTTT
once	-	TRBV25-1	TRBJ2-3	CASSVSDTQYF	TGTGCCAGCAGTGTGTCAGATACGCAGTATTTT
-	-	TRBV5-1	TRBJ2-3	CASSLSQFGTDTQYF	TGCGCCAGCAGCTTGAGCCAGTTCGGTACAGATACGCAGTATTTT
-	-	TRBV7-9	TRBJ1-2	CASSLGAGVSGYTF	TGTGCCAGCAGCTTAGGGGCAGGGGTGTCCGGCTACACCTTC
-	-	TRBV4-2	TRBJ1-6	CASSQESQQGNSPLHF	TGTGCCAGCAGCCAAGAGAGCCAGCAGGGTAATTCACCCCTCCACTTT
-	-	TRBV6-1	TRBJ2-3	CASSERGTDTQYF	TGTGCCAGCAGTGAACGGGGCACAGATACGCAGTATTTT
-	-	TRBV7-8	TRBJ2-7	CASSLGTSTYEQYF	TGTGCCAGCAGCTTGGGGACTTCTACCTACGAGCAGTACTTC
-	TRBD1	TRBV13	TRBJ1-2	CASSLGGQGGYGYTF	TGTGCCAGCAGCTTAGGCGGACAGGGGGGCTATGGCTACACCTTC
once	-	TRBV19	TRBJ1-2	CASSISQNYGYTF	TGTGCCAGTAGTATTTCCCAGAACTATGGCTACACCTTC
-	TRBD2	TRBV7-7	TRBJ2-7	CASSPSGTSDPYEQYF	TGTGCTAGCAGCCCTTCCGGGACTAGCGATCCCTACGAGCAGTACTTC
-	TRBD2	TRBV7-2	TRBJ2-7	CASSLDLSGSFGDEQYF	TGTGCCAGCAGCTTAGATCTCAGCGGGAGTTTTGGCGACGAGCAGTACTTC
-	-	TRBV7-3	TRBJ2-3	CASSPWGSTDTQYF	TGTGCCAGCAGCCCTTGGGGAAGCACAGATACGCAGTATTTT
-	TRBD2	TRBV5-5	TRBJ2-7	CASSSWLADYEQYF	TGTGCCAGCAGCTCTTGGCTAGCGGACTACGAGCAGTACTTC
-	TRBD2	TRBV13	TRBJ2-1	CASSPLAGGNNEQFF	TGTGCCAGCAGCCCCTTAGCGGGAGGGAACAATGAGCAGTTCTTC
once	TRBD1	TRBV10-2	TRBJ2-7	CASTETGAEQYF	TGCGCCAGCACCGAGACAGGGGCCGAGCAGTACTTC
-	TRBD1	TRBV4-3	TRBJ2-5	CASSLGTGEETQYF	TGCGCCAGCAGCCTCGGGACAGGGGAGGAGACCCAGTACTTC
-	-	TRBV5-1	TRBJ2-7	CASSSTPRALIDEQYF	TGCGCCAGCAGCTCTACCCCCCGAGCGTTGATCGACGAGCAGTACTTC
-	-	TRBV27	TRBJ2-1	CASHLSGLDEQFF	TGTGCCAGCCACTTATCAGGTTTGGATGAGCAGTTCTTC
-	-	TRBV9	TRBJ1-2	CASSVGGGTPYNYGYTF	TGTGCCAGCAGCGTAGGGGGAGGGACACCCTATAACTATGGCTACACCTTC
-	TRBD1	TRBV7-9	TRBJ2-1	CASSPRDSSYNEQFF	TGTGCCAGCAGCCCTCGGGACAGCTCCTACAATGAGCAGTTCTTC
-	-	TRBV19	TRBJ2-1	CASSTPSGNEQFF	TGTGCCAGTAGTACTCCCTCAGGGAACGAGCAGTTCTTC
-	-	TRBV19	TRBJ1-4	CASTLRFGAGERKLFF	TGTGCCAGTACCCTTCGTTTCGGGGCGGGTGAGAGGAAACTGTTTTTT